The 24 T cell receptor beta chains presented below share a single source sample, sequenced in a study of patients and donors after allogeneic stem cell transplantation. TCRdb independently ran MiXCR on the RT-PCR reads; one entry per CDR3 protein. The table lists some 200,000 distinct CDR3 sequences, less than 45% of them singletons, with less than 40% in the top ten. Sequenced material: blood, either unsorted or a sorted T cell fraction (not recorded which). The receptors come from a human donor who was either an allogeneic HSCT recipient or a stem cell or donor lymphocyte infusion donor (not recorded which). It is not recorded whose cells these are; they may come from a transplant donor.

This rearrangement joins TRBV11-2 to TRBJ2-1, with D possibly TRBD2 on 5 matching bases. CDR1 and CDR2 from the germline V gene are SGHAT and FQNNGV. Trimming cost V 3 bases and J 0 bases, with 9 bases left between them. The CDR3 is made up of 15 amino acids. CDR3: CASSFSVRSYNEQFF. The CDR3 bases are TGTGCCAGCAGCTTTAGCGTTCGCTCCTACAATGAGCAGTTCTTC. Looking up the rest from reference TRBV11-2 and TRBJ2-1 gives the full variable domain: EAGVAQSPRYKIIEKRQSVAFWCNPISGHATLYWYQQILGQGPKLLIQFQNNGVVDDSQLPKDRFSAERLKGVDSTLKIQPAKLEDSAVYLCASSFSVRSYNEQFFGPGTRLTVL.

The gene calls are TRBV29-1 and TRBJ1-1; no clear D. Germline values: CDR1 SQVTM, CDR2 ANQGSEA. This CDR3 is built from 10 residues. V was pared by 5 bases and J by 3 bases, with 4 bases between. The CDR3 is CSVLDTEAFF. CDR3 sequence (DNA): TGCAGCGTTTTGGACACTGAAGCTTTCTTT.

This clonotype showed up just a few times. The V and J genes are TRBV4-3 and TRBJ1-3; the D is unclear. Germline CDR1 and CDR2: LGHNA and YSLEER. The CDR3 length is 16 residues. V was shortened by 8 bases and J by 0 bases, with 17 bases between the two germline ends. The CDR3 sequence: CASSNWHGASGNTIYF. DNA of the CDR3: TGCGCCAGCTCTAATTGGCACGGAGCCTCTGGAAACACCATATATTTT.

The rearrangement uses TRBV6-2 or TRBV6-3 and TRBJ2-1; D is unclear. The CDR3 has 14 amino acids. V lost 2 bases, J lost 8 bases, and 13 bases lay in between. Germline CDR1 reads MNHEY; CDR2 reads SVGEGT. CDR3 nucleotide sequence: TGTGCCAGCAGTTACCCTACTATAGTCTATGAGCAGTTCTTC. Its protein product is CASSYPTIVYEQFF.

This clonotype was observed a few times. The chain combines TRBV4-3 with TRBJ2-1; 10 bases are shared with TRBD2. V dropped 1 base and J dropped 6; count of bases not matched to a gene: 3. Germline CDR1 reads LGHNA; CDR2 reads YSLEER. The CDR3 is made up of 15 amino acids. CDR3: CASSQALAGVNEQFF. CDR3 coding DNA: TGCGCCAGCAGCCAAGCCCTAGCGGGAGTCAATGAGCAGTTCTTC.

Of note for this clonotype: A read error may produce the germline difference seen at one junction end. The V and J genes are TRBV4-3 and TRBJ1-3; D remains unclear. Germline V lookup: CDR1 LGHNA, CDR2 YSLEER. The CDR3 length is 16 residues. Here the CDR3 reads CAGSQDLYSSGNTIYF. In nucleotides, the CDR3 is TGCGCCGGCAGCCAAGATCTATACAGCTCTGGAAACACCATATATTTT.

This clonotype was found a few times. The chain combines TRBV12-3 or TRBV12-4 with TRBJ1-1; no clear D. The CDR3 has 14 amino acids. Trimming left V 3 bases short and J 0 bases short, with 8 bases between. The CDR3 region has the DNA TGTGCCAGCAGTTTTGCGGGCCTGAACACTGAAGCTTTCTTT. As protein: CASSFAGLNTEAFF.

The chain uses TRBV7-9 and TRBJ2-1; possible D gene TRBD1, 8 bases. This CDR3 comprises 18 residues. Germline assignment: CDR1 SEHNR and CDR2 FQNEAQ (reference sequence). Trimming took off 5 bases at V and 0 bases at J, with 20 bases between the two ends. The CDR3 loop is CASSPRGGTGSSYNEQFF. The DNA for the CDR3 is TGTGCCAGCAGCCCAAGGGGGGGGACAGGAAGCTCCTACAATGAGCAGTTCTTC.

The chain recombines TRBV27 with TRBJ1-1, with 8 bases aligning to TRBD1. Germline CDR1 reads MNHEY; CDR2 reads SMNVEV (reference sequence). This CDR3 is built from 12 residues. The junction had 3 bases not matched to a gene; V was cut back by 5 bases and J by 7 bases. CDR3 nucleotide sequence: TGTGCCAGCAGTCCCGGACAGGGTGAAGCTTTCTTT. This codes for CASSPGQGEAFF.

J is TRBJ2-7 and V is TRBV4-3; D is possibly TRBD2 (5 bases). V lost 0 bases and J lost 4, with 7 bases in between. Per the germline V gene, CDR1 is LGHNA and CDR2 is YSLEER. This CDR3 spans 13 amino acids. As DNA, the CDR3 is TGCGCCAGCAGCCAAGATCGGGGTTACGAGCAGTACTTC. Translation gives CASSQDRGYEQYF.

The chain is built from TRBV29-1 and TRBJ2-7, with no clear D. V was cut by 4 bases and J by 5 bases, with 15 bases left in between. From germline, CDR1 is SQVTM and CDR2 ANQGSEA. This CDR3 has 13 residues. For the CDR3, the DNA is TGCAGCGTTGGGGCAGGTAGTTCGAACGAGCAGTACTTC. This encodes CSVGAGSSNEQYF.

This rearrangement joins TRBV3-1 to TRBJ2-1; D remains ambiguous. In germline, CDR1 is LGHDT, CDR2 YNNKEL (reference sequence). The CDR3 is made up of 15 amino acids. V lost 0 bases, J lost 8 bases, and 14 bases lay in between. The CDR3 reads CASSQEDARPHEQFF. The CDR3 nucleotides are TGTGCCAGCAGCCAAGAGGATGCTCGGCCGCATGAGCAGTTCTTC.

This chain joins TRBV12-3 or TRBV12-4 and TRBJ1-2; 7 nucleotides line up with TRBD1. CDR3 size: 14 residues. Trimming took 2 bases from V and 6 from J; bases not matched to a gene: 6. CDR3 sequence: CASSLSDRADGYTF. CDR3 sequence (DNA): TGTGCCAGCAGTTTATCTGACAGGGCGGATGGCTACACCTTC.

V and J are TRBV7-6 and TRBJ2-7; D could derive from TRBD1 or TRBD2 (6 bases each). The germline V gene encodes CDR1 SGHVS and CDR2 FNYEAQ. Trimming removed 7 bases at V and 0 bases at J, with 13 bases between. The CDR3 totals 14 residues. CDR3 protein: CASTRGGSSYEQYF. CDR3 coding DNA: TGTGCCAGCACCAGGGGAGGCAGCTCCTACGAGCAGTACTTC.

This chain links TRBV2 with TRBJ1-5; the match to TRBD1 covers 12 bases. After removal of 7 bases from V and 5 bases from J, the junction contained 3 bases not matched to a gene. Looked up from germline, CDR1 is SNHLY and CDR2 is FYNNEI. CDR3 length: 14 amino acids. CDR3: CASNRDRGHQPQHF. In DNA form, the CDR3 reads TGTGCCAGCAACCGGGACAGGGGGCATCAGCCCCAGCATTTT. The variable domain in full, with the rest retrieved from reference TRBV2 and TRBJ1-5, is EPEVTQTPSHQVTQMGQEVILRCVPISNHLYFYWYRQILGQKVEFLVSFYNNEISEKSEIFDDQFSVERPDGSNFTLKIRSTKLEDSAMYFCASNRDRGHQPQHFGDGTRLSIL.

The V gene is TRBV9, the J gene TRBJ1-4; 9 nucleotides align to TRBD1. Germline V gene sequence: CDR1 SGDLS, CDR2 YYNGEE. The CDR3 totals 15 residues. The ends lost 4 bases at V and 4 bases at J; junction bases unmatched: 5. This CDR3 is CASSTWTGDNEKLFF. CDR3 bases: TGTGCCAGCAGCACCTGGACAGGGGATAATGAAAAACTGTTTTTT.

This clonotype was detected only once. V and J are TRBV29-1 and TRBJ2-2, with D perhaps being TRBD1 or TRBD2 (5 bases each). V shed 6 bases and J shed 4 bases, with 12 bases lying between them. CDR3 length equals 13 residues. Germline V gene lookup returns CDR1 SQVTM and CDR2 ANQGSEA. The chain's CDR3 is CSVPGPTTGELFF. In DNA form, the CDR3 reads TGCAGCGTCCCGGGACCCACCACCGGGGAGCTGTTTTTT.

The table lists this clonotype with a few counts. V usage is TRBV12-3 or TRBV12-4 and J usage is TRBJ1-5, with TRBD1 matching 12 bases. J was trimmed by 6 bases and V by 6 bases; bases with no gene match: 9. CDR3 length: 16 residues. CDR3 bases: TGTGCCAGCAGGGCCCCCGGGACAGGGGGCTTTCAGCCCCAGCATTTT. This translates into CASRAPGTGGFQPQHF.

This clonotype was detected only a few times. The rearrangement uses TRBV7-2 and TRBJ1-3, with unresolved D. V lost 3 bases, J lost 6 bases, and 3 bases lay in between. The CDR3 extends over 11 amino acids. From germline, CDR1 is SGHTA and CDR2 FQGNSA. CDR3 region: CASSFLNTIYF. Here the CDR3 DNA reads TGTGCCAGCAGCTTCTTAAACACCATATATTTT.

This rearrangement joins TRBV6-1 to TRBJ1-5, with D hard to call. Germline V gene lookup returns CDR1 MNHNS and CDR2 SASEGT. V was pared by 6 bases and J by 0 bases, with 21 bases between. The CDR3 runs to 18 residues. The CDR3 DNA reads TGTGCCAGCAGCGATGAAGGCGTCGAATTTTATAGCAATCAGCCCCAGCATTTT. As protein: CASSDEGVEFYSNQPQHF.

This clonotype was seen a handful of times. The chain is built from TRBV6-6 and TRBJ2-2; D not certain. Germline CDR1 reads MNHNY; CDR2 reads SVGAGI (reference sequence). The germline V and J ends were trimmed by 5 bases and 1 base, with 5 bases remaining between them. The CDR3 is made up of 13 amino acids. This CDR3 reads CASSPGNTGELFF. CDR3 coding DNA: TGTGCCAGCAGTCCGGGGAACACCGGGGAGCTGTTTTTT.

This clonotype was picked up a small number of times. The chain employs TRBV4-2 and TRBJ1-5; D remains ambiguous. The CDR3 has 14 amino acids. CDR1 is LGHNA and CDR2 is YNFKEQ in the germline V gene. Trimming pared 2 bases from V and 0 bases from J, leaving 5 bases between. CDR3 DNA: TGTGCCAGCAGCCAACGGAATAGCAATCAGCCCCAGCATTTT. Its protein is CASSQRNSNQPQHF.

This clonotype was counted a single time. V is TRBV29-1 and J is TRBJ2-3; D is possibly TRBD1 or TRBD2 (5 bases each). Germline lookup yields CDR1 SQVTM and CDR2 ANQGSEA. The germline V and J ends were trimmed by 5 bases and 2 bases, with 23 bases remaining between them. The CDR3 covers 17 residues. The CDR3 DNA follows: TGCAGCGTTAAGCAGGGACGGATAACCGATAACACAGATACGCAGTATTTT. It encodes CSVKQGRITDNTDTQYF.

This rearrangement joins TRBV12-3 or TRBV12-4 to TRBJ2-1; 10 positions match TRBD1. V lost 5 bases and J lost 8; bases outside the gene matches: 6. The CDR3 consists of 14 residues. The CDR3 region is CASSPLGQGDEQFF. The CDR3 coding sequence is TGTGCCAGCAGTCCCCTCGGACAGGGGGATGAGCAGTTCTTC.